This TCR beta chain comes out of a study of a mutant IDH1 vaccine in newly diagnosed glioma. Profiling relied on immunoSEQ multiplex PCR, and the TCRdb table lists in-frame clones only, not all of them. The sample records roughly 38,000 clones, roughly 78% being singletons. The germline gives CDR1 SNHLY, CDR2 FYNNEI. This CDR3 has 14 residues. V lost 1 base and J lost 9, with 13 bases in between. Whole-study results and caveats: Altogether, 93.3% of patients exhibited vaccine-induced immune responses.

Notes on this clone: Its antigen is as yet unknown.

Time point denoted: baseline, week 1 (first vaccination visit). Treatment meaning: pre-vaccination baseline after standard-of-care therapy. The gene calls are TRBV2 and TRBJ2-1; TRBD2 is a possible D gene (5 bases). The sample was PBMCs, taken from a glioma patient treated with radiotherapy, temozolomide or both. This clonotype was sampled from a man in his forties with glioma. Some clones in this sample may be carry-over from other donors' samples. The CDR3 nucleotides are TGTGCCAGCAGTGAAGAGAGGGCTCGAGGTGAGCAGTTCTTC. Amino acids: CASSEERARGEQFF.